The rows below give T cell receptor beta chains drawn from one sample of a study of blood T cell repertoires in COVID-19. Measured with immunoSEQ multiplex PCR; TCRdb has only the in-frame clones, and not every one. The table has about 90,000 clones, 81% seen once. Sequenced: peripheral blood. The receptors derive from a human donor in a cohort sampled during active COVID-19. Each CDR3 is given with its conserved first and last residue.

CDR3 length: 16
J gene: TRBJ1-1
V gene: TRBV5-1
CDR3 protein: CASSFRQATENTEAFF

CDR3 length: 15
J gene: TRBJ2-7
V gene: TRBV7-3
CDR3 protein: CASSPGPDRFYEQYF

CDR3 length: 19
J gene: TRBJ2-3
V gene: TRBV7-9
CDR3 protein: CASSLGKRGGASSTDTQYF

CDR3 length: 13
J gene: TRBJ2-2
V gene: TRBV9
CDR3 protein: CASSVVNSGELFF

CDR3 length: 15
J gene: TRBJ1-5
V gene: TRBV7-8
CDR3 protein: CASSLGRGLDQPQHF

CDR3 length: 15
J gene: TRBJ2-1
V gene: TRBV6-5
CDR3 protein: CASRLRGGYDNEQFF

CDR3 length: 14
J gene: TRBJ1-2
V gene: TRBV28
CDR3 protein: CASSPGTPLYGYTF

CDR3 length: 11
J gene: TRBJ2-1
V gene: TRBV11-2
CDR3 protein: CASSFGPEQFF

CDR3 length: 14
J gene: TRBJ1-1
V gene: TRBV27
CDR3 protein: CASRDRGRNTEAFF

CDR3 length: 17
J gene: TRBJ1-3
V gene: TRBV5-5
CDR3 protein: CASRSGTGGASGNTIYF

CDR3 length: 16
J gene: TRBJ2-2
V gene: TRBV11-2
CDR3 protein: CASSWSGGPNTGELFF

CDR3 length: 13
J gene: TRBJ1-5
V gene: TRBV2
CDR3 protein: CASREQVNQPQHF

CDR3 length: 13
J gene: TRBJ2-2
V gene: TRBV5-6
CDR3 protein: CASSPDYTGELFF

CDR3 length: 14
J gene: TRBJ1-6
V gene: TRBV2
CDR3 protein: CASSVQVLNSPLHF

CDR3 length: 14
J gene: TRBJ2-2
V gene: TRBV5-1
CDR3 protein: CASSRQGGAGELFF

CDR3 length: 13
J gene: TRBJ2-7
V gene: TRBV6-5
CDR3 protein: CASKKTAQREQYF

CDR3 length: 13
J gene: TRBJ2-1
V gene: TRBV6-5
CDR3 protein: CASSYSGGFEQFF

CDR3 length: 16
J gene: TRBJ1-1
V gene: TRBV7-3
CDR3 protein: CASSLNPGILHTEAFF

CDR3 length: 15
J gene: TRBJ2-5
V gene: TRBV5-6
CDR3 protein: CASSLARAGGETQYF

CDR3 length: 15
J gene: TRBJ2-7
V gene: TRBV6-5
CDR3 protein: CASRMTEGSVYEQYF

CDR3 length: 14
J gene: TRBJ2-3
V gene: TRBV25-1
CDR3 protein: CASRPPRGTDTQYF

CDR3 length: 14
J gene: TRBJ1-2
V gene: TRBV27
CDR3 protein: CASSYGQGYYGYTF

CDR3 length: 17
J gene: TRBJ1-5
V gene: TRBV28
CDR3 protein: CASRSRQGARSNQPQHF

CDR3 length: 10
J gene: TRBJ2-3
V gene: TRBV10-2
CDR3 protein: CASGGDTQYF

CDR3 length: 13
J gene: TRBJ2-1
V gene: TRBV5-1
CDR3 protein: CASSRGFLDEQFF

CDR3 length: 15
J gene: TRBJ1-2
V gene: TRBV2
CDR3 protein: CASREWREQVNGYTF

CDR3 length: 15
J gene: TRBJ1-4
V gene: TRBV6-5
CDR3 protein: CASSYQGPPNEKLFF